These 22 T cell receptor beta chains share one sample of origin, sequenced in a study of cytomegalovirus exposure and HLA in healthy donors. Vbeta (60) and Jbeta (13) primers were used in the PCR. Clones were read by immunoSEQ multiplex PCR, and TCRdb kept only the in-frame ones, dropping some. The data show fewer than 200,000 clones, about 71% seen once. Input material: PBMCs. The source of these receptors is a woman aged 30 to 39 in good health and CMV-seronegative.

The chain has TRBV7-3 and TRBJ2-3; 11 nucleotides agree with TRBD2. With V trimmed by 5 bases and J by 0 bases, 1 base remained unmatched. CDR1 is SGHTA, CDR2 FQGTGA, per germline. The CDR3 totals 15 residues. The DNA for the CDR3 is TGTGCCAGCAGCCGGACTAGCGGGAGCACAGATACGCAGTATTTT. Translating it yields CASSRTSGSTDTQYF.

The chain couples TRBV7-6 to TRBJ2-2; weak D call: TRBD2 (6 bases). Looked up from germline, CDR1 is SGHVS and CDR2 is FNYEAQ. CDR3 size: 17 residues. Trimming removed 6 bases from V and 0 bases from J, with 17 bases in between. CDR3 in DNA: TGTGCCAGCAGTCATGGAGGGGCTAGTTCGAACACCGGGGAGCTGTTTTTT. This sequence encodes CASSHGGASSNTGELFF.

The V gene is TRBV5-1, the J gene TRBJ2-5, with 10 bases fitting TRBD1. V was clipped by 0 bases and J by 5 bases; unmatched bases: 7. CDR3 length: 16 amino acids. The germline CDR1 and CDR2 sequences are SGHRS and YFSETQ. The CDR3 loop reads CASSLGGTGAAETQYF. DNA for the CDR3: TGCGCCAGCAGCTTGGGTGGGACAGGGGCTGCGGAGACCCAGTACTTC.

The chain uses TRBV7-2 and TRBJ2-5, with a weak D call TRBD1 (6 bases). The J call may not be correct, given that the DNA end is closer to TRBJ2-7. CDR1 and CDR2 from the germline V gene are SGHTA and FQGNSA. This CDR3 is 13 amino acids long. Here the CDR3 DNA reads TGTGCCAGCAGCCCGGACAGACTCTACGAGCAGTACTTC. Translating it yields CASSPDRLYEQYF.

The chain couples TRBV18 to TRBJ1-1; 8 bases match TRBD1. The CDR3 is 13 amino acids. Germline V gene lookup returns CDR1 KGHSH and CDR2 LQKENI. Unmatched junction bases numbered 7, after V lost 6 bases and J lost 7 bases. Written as DNA, the CDR3 is TGTGCCAGCTCTGGGGACAGGCAAAGTGAAGCTTTCTTT. Amino acids: CASSGDRQSEAFF.

This clone was observed a handful of times. The CDR3 nucleotides are TGTGCCAGCATTCGACAAGGACAGGCGTCCTACAATGAGCAGTTCTTC. Translated: CASIRQGQASYNEQFF. The chain combines TRBV2 with TRBJ2-1, with TRBD1 matching over 7 bases. CDR1 and CDR2 (germline): SNHLY, FYNNEI. This CDR3 is built from 16 residues. The junction had 10 bases not matched to a gene; V was cut back by 7 bases and J by 1 base.

The chain uses TRBV18 and TRBJ1-4; TRBD1 is a possible D gene (5 bases). Trimming cost V 3 bases and J 3 bases, with 5 bases left between them. The CDR3 has 13 amino acids. Germline V gene lookup returns CDR1 KGHSH and CDR2 LQKENI. CDR3 sequence reads: CASSPTANEKLFF. The CDR3 region has the DNA TGTGCCAGCTCACCGACAGCTAATGAAAAACTGTTTTTT.

The rearrangement joins TRBV10-3 to TRBJ2-1, with 9 bases aligning to TRBD2. The CDR3 spans 15 residues. After removal of 0 bases from V and 4 bases from J, the junction contained 1 base not matched to a gene. Germline V gene sequence: CDR1 ENHRY, CDR2 SYGVKD. Here the CDR3 DNA reads TGTGCCATCAGTGAGTCTAGCGGGAGATACAATGAGCAGTTCTTC. Its translation is CAISESSGRYNEQFF.

J is TRBJ1-1 and V is TRBV5-4, with a weak D call TRBD1 (5 bases). V was pared by 5 bases and J by 4 bases, with 15 bases between. The CDR3 loop spans 14 amino acids. Per germline, CDR1 SGHNT and CDR2 YYREEE (reference sequence). The CDR3 loop is CASRDQGSGTEAFF. DNA of the CDR3: TGTGCCAGCAGGGACCAGGGCTCGGGCACTGAAGCTTTCTTT.

The J gene is TRBJ2-7, the V gene TRBV6-5; D might be TRBD1 (6 bases). Trimming shortened V by 8 bases and J by 0 bases, and 14 bases separated the two germline ends. This CDR3 is built from 14 residues. Germline V CDR1 and CDR2: MNHEY, SVGAGI. Here the CDR3 reads CASGLGAFSYEQYF. In DNA form, the CDR3 reads TGTGCCAGCGGGTTGGGGGCCTTCTCCTACGAGCAGTACTTC.

The gene calls are TRBV11-2 and TRBJ2-7; weak D call: TRBD2 (5 bases). Germline V gives CDR1 SGHAT, CDR2 FQNNGV. CDR3 size: 15 residues. V lost 2 bases and J 3 bases, leaving 14 bases between the germline ends. The chain's CDR3 is CASSLTSGGLYEQYF. The CDR3 bases are TGTGCCAGCAGCTTAACCAGCGGTGGCCTCTACGAGCAGTACTTC. Looking up the rest from reference TRBV11-2 and TRBJ2-7 gives the full variable domain: EAGVAQSPRYKIIEKRQSVAFWCNPISGHATLYWYQQILGQGPKLLIQFQNNGVVDDSQLPKDRFSAERLKGVDSTLKIQPAKLEDSAVYLCASSLTSGGLYEQYFGPGTRLTVT.

This clone appeared a single time. This chain links TRBV4-1 with TRBJ2-7; 8 bases are a match to TRBD1. Per germline, CDR1 MGHRA and CDR2 YSYEKL. After removal of 1 base from V and 10 bases from J, the junction contained 6 bases not matched to a gene. This CDR3 spans 13 amino acids. In DNA form, the CDR3 reads TGCGCCAGCAGCCAAGTCCCAGGGGGCCGACAGTACTTC. It encodes CASSQVPGGRQYF.

This chain links TRBV7-6 with TRBJ2-7; possibly TRBD1 for D (6 bases). The CDR3 is 14 residues long. The V end was cut by 4 bases, the J end by 1 base, with 11 bases between. Germline V gene lookup returns CDR1 SGHVS and CDR2 FNYEAQ. The CDR3 sequence is CASSYLDSSYEQYF. The CDR3 nucleotides read TGTGCCAGCAGCTATTTGGACAGTTCCTACGAGCAGTACTTC.

The chain uses TRBV19 and TRBJ2-1; D is ambiguous. Germline V gives CDR1 LNHDA, CDR2 SQIVND (reference sequence). The CDR3 extends over 12 amino acids. Trimming cost V 8 bases and J 9 bases, with 14 bases left between them. The DNA for the CDR3 is TGTGCCAGTCTCAACCCGTCGGGTGAGCAGTTCTTC. The encoded protein is CASLNPSGEQFF.

The CDR3 here is CASRLDGQETQYF. Here the CDR3 DNA reads TGCGCCAGCAGGCTAGACGGGCAAGAGACCCAGTACTTC. This rearrangement joins TRBV5-1 to TRBJ2-5; the D is unclear. Per the germline V gene, CDR1 is SGHRS and CDR2 is YFSETQ. Trimming took 5 bases from V and 2 from J, leaving 10 bases between them. CDR3 length: 13 residues.

The sample holds a few counts of this clone. The chain is built from TRBV4-3 and TRBJ2-7; D is undetermined. Trimming shortened V by 1 base and J by 2 bases, and 9 bases separated the two germline ends. Germline V gives CDR1 LGHNA, CDR2 YSLEER. CDR3 length equals 14 residues. The CDR3, as DNA: TGCGCCAGCAGCCAAGTCGTCGAGCCCTACGAGCAGTACTTC. The encoded protein is CASSQVVEPYEQYF.

V usage is TRBV7-8 and J usage is TRBJ2-1; TRBD2 aligns across 7 bases. The CDR3 covers 16 residues. With V trimmed by 0 bases and J by 0 bases, 2 bases remained unmatched. Germline CDR1 and CDR2: SGHVS and FQNEAQ. The CDR3 DNA reads as TGTGCCAGCAGCTTAGCGGGAGGGCCCTCCTACAATGAGCAGTTCTTC. This codes for CASSLAGGPSYNEQFF. The full variable domain, rest sourced from reference TRBV7-8 and TRBJ2-1, is GAGVSQSPRYKVAKRGQDVALRCDPISGHVSLFWYQQALGQGPEFLTYFQNEAQLDKSGLPSDRFFAERPEGSVSTLKIQRTQQEDSAVYLCASSLAGGPSYNEQFFGPGTRLTVL.

The V call is TRBV19, the J call TRBJ2-3; unclear D gene. Germline assignment: CDR1 LNHDA and CDR2 SQIVND (reference sequence). The CDR3 contains 15 residues. V lost 1 base to trimming and J lost 0 bases, with 8 bases between them. The CDR3 region is CASSIAAGSTDTQYF. The CDR3 DNA reads TGTGCCAGTAGTATAGCCGCAGGTAGCACAGATACGCAGTATTTT. The variable domain in full, completed from reference TRBV19 and TRBJ2-3, reads DGGITQSPKYLFRKEGQNVTLSCEQNLNHDAMYWYRQDPGQGLRLIYYSQIVNDFQKGDIAEGYSVSREKKESFPLTVTSAQKNPTAFYLCASSIAAGSTDTQYFGPGTRLTVL.

This chain uses TRBV7-9 with TRBJ2-4; D is uncertain. CDR1 is SEHNR and CDR2 is FQNEAQ in the germline V gene (reference sequence). This CDR3 spans 14 amino acids. Trimming stripped 1 base from V and 5 bases from J, with 9 bases between. In DNA, the CDR3 is TGTGCCAGCAGCTTAGGCGGTTCGGAAAACATTCAGTACTTC. Amino acids: CASSLGGSENIQYF.

The chain combines TRBV6-4 with TRBJ2-7; 10 bases fit TRBD1. CDR1 is MRHNA, CDR2 SNTAGT, per germline. Trimming removed 2 bases from V and 4 bases from J; junction bases left unmatched: 2. The CDR3 extends over 14 amino acids. CDR3 nucleotide sequence: TGTGCCAGCAGTGACGCGGGACAGGGGTACGAGCAGTACTTC. Residues: CASSDAGQGYEQYF.

The chain carries TRBV9 and TRBJ2-3; weak D call: TRBD2 (6 bases). Germline CDR1 is SGDLS and CDR2 is YYNGEE. The CDR3 runs to 12 residues. Trimming took 7 bases from V and 1 from J, leaving 7 bases between them. CDR3 amino acids: CASGEGTDTQYF. In DNA, the CDR3 is TGTGCCAGCGGGGAGGGCACAGATACGCAGTATTTT.

The chain combines TRBV11-3 with TRBJ2-1, with D possibly TRBD2 on 5 matching bases. The V end was cut by 2 bases, the J end by 3 bases, with 8 bases between. CDR1 SGHNT and CDR2 YENEEA come from the germline V gene. CDR3 size: 14 residues. The CDR3: CASSLSGSYNEQFF. CDR3 nucleotide sequence: TGTGCCAGCAGCTTAAGCGGAAGCTACAATGAGCAGTTCTTC.